One and the same sample provided the 14 T cell receptor beta chains below, sequenced in a study of T cell responses to AZD1222 COVID-19 vaccine. Measured with immunoSEQ multiplex PCR; TCRdb has only the in-frame clones, and not every one. The repertoire holds almost 50,000 clones, 79% seen once, with 20% in the top ten. The sample was peripheral blood, taken on day 0 of MenACWY control vaccination. These receptors all come from an adult in good health.

This chain uses TRBV11-2 with TRBJ1-3; D unclear. Germline V gene sequence: CDR1 SGHAT, CDR2 FQNNGV. CDR3 length: 13 residues. V was cut by 0 bases and J by 4 bases, with 4 bases left in between. As DNA, the CDR3 is TGTGCCAGCAGCTTAGAGGCCGGAAACACCATATATTTT. Encoded protein: CASSLEAGNTIYF.

The genes are TRBV2 and TRBJ2-1; no clear D gene. Germline values: CDR1 SNHLY, CDR2 FYNNEI. CDR3 length: 14 amino acids. V dropped 4 bases and J dropped 8 bases, with 15 bases sitting between them. The CDR3, as DNA: TGTGCCAGCAGTGTCCGGGTCGCCTGGGATGAGCAGTTCTTC. Translated: CASSVRVAWDEQFF.

As regards this clone: The junction does not match germline at one end; this may be a read error. V gene TRBV3-1 (or the pseudogene TRBV3-2) combines with J gene TRBJ1-1; D possibly corresponds to TRBD1 (5 bases). This CDR3 has 13 amino acids. The germline gives CDR1 LGHDT, CDR2 YNNKEL (reference sequence). This CDR3 is CASSQGGGTEAFF. In nucleotides, the CDR3 is TGTGCCAGCAGTCAAGGTGGGGGGACTGAAGCTTTCTTT.

This chain uses TRBV19 with TRBJ2-1; TRBD2 aligns across 9 bases. V trimming: 6 bases; J trimming: 5 bases; junction bases outside the gene matches: 11. The CDR3 extends over 16 amino acids. Germline V gene lookup returns CDR1 LNHDA and CDR2 SQIVND (reference sequence). CDR3 sequence (DNA): TGTGCCAGTAGGGCCAGGGAGCGGGGGGCCGACAATGAGCAGTTCTTC. Its protein product is CASRARERGADNEQFF.

This clone was seen once. The chain uses TRBV3-1 (or the pseudogene TRBV3-2) and TRBJ1-6; no firm D call. From germline, CDR1 is LGHDT and CDR2 YNNKEL (reference sequence). The CDR3 contains 13 residues. V gave up 6 bases and J gave up 9 bases, with 12 bases separating them. The CDR3 DNA reads as TGTGCCAGCAGTCCTGTCTTCGGTTCACCCCTCCACTTT. Its translation is CASSPVFGSPLHF.

The CDR3 region is CASSLGTGARPQHF. CDR3 nucleotides: TGTGCCAGCAGCTTGGGGACAGGGGCGCGGCCCCAGCATTTT. The chain employs TRBV5-6 and TRBJ1-5; TRBD1 aligns across 9 bases. Germline trimming cut 0 bases from V and 9 bases from J; bases unmatched to any gene: 4. CDR1 is SGHDT, CDR2 YYEEEE, per germline. The CDR3 totals 14 residues.

The V gene is TRBV19, the J gene TRBJ2-1, with D perhaps TRBD2 (6 bases). Trimming stripped 1 base from V and 0 bases from J, with 10 bases between. The germline CDR1 and CDR2 sequences are LNHDA and SQIVND (reference sequence). The CDR3 sequence is 16 residues long. The CDR3 bases are TGTGCCAGTAGTATAGGTGGGAGGCGCTCCTACAATGAGCAGTTCTTC. This translates into CASSIGGRRSYNEQFF.

This clone appeared once. The chain recombines TRBV7-7 with TRBJ2-5; TRBD2 might be the D (5 bases). The germline V and J ends were trimmed by 5 bases and 1 base, with 11 bases remaining between them. CDR3 length: 14 amino acids. Germline CDR1 reads SSHAT; CDR2 reads FNYEAQ (reference sequence). The CDR3 region has the DNA TGTGCCAGCAGCCCCGGCGGGCCCCAAGAGACCCAGTACTTC. Protein: CASSPGGPQETQYF.

This chain joins TRBV23-1 and TRBJ2-2; the D gene is possibly TRBD2 (5 bases). TRBV23-1 is recorded as an ORF, its role being uncertain. CDR3 length: 19 amino acids. V was cut by 1 base and J by 1 base, with 19 bases left in between. CDR3 sequence: CASSQLSFEGRQNTGELFF. The CDR3 coding sequence is TGCGCCAGCAGTCAATTATCGTTTGAGGGCCGTCAGAACACCGGGGAGCTGTTTTTT.

The chain links TRBV20-1 to TRBJ2-2; unclear D gene. This CDR3 spans 14 amino acids. Trimming removed 3 bases at V and 4 bases at J, with 12 bases between. The germline CDR1 and CDR2 sequences are DFQATT and SNEGSKA (reference sequence). CDR3 sequence: CSASPISGTGELFF. CDR3 coding DNA: TGCAGTGCTAGTCCGATTTCCGGCACCGGGGAGCTGTTTTTT.

The chain links TRBV5-1 to TRBJ1-1, with no clear D. Trimming stripped 2 bases from V and 5 bases from J, with 10 bases between. CDR1 SGHRS and CDR2 YFSETQ come from the germline V gene. CDR3 size: 13 residues. The CDR3 loop reads CASSLRPGTEAFF. The CDR3 bases are TGCGCCAGCAGCTTACGACCGGGGACTGAAGCTTTCTTT.

The rearrangement joins TRBV27 to TRBJ2-4; 7 positions match TRBD2. CDR1 and CDR2 from the germline V gene are MNHEY and SMNVEV (reference sequence). This CDR3 is built from 19 residues. The V and J ends lost 5 bases and 2 bases, in that order; junction bases with no gene match: 18. The CDR3 reads CASSLAVGRGIESKNIQYF. The CDR3 DNA reads as TGTGCCAGCAGTCTGGCGGTTGGGCGGGGGATAGAGTCCAAAAACATTCAGTACTTC.

This rearrangement joins TRBV5-1 to TRBJ1-6; the D gene is possibly TRBD1 (6 bases). This CDR3 has 14 amino acids. In germline, CDR1 is SGHRS, CDR2 YFSETQ. The germline V and J ends were trimmed by 4 bases and 10 bases, with 15 bases remaining between them. The CDR3 coding sequence is TGCGCCAGCAGCCCCCTGGGGGCGACCTCACCCCTCCACTTT. As protein: CASSPLGATSPLHF.

This sequence joins TRBV7-8 and TRBJ1-1; D unclear. This CDR3 is 16 amino acids long. V lost 5 bases and J lost 0, with 16 bases in between. Germline V lookup: CDR1 SGHVS, CDR2 FQNEAQ. The CDR3 nucleotides are TGTGCCAGCAGCCCTAGGAGCCAGGTTCTGAACACTGAAGCTTTCTTT. Translation: CASSPRSQVLNTEAFF. Full variable domain (remainder filled in from reference TRBV7-8 and TRBJ1-1): GAGVSQSPRYKVAKRGQDVALRCDPISGHVSLFWYQQALGQGPEFLTYFQNEAQLDKSGLPSDRFFAERPEGSVSTLKIQRTQQEDSAVYLCASSPRSQVLNTEAFFGQGTRLTVV.